The 8 T cell receptor beta chains given below trace back to one sample, sequenced in a study of beta chain features in type 1 diabetes. Whole-study results and caveats: Within each of all four CD4+ subsets, Type 1 diabetes patients had TCRB CDR3s that were moderately but significantly shorter.

Expressed TCRB transcripts got sequenced, as all isolated RNA was reverse transcribed. Here immunoSEQ multiplex PCR was the method, and the copy in TCRdb shows in-frame clones only, minus some. The repertoire has about 160,000 clones, roughly 65% of them found once; the top ten carry about 0.1%. Antigens of these TCRs are unknown. The source material was naive CD4+ T cells from blood. Receptors originate from a man aged 30 to 45 with type 1 diabetes.

The chain has TRBV29-1 and TRBJ1-1; D call uncertain. The germline V gene encodes CDR1 SQVTM and CDR2 ANQGSEA. V gave up 7 bases and J gave up 5 bases, with 14 bases separating them. CDR3 length: 12 amino acids. The CDR3 is CSAFSAKTEAFF. The CDR3 coding sequence is TGCAGCGCCTTTTCGGCGAAGACTGAAGCTTTCTTT.

The rearrangement uses TRBV30 and TRBJ2-5; D gene uncertain. Germline CDR1 is GTSNPN and CDR2 is SVGIG (reference sequence). The CDR3 extends over 13 amino acids. V was trimmed by 0 bases and J by 5 bases, leaving 10 bases between them. In DNA, the CDR3 is TGTGCCTGGAGTGTACGACTCGGGGAGACCCAGTACTTC. Translation gives CAWSVRLGETQYF.

This clone was counted a few times. The chain has TRBV29-1 and TRBJ1-3; D gene unclear. Trimming pared 4 bases from V and 5 bases from J, leaving 9 bases between. This CDR3 region has 12 residues. The V gene's germline CDR1 is SQVTM and CDR2 ANQGSEA. The CDR3 DNA reads as TGCAGCGTTGGCGACACGCGAAACACCATATATTTT. Its protein is CSVGDTRNTIYF.

This clone has a handful of counts. The genes are TRBV5-6 and TRBJ2-7; TRBD1 matches 8 bases. The germline CDR1 and CDR2 sequences are SGHDT and YYEEEE. The CDR3 is made up of 14 amino acids. With 3 bases clipped from V and 3 bases from J, the junction kept 5 bases outside the gene matches. CDR3 DNA: TGTGCCAGCAGCTCGGGACAGGACGGCTACGAGCAGTACTTC. Amino acid sequence: CASSSGQDGYEQYF. The full variable domain, completed using reference TRBV5-6 and TRBJ2-7, is DAGVTQSPTHLIKTRGQQVTLRCSPKSGHDTVSWYQQALGQGPQFIFQYYEEEERQRGNFPDRFSGHQFPNYSSELNVNALLLGDSALYLCASSSGQDGYEQYFGPGTRLTVT.

This rearrangement joins TRBV2 to TRBJ2-5; D is uncertain. Per the germline V gene, CDR1 is SNHLY and CDR2 is FYNNEI. The CDR3 contains 11 residues. Trimming stripped 10 bases from V and 5 bases from J, with 11 bases between. This CDR3 reads CATGRRETQYF. The CDR3 bases are TGTGCCACCGGGCGTCGCGAGACCCAGTACTTC.

V gene TRBV7-2 combines with J gene TRBJ2-3; 13 positions match TRBD2. V trimming: 5 bases; J trimming: 7 bases; junction bases outside the gene matches: 12. The germline V gene encodes CDR1 SGHTA and CDR2 FQGNSA. The CDR3 loop spans 17 amino acids. CDR3 region: CASSPRLAGGYGNTQYF. The CDR3 bases are TGTGCCAGCAGCCCCCGACTAGCGGGGGGCTACGGAAATACGCAGTATTTT.

V usage is TRBV5-6 and J usage is TRBJ2-4; D uncertain. Germline V lookup: CDR1 SGHDT, CDR2 YYEEEE. The V and J ends lost 4 bases and 0 bases respectively, with 14 bases between them. The CDR3 length is 16 residues. The CDR3 is CASSLGSQLAKNIQYF. In DNA, the CDR3 is TGTGCCAGCAGCCTGGGGTCACAGCTAGCCAAAAACATTCAGTACTTC.

V usage is TRBV13 and J usage is TRBJ2-3; 9 bases match TRBD2. Germline trimming cut 4 bases from V and 4 bases from J; bases unmatched to any gene: 18. CDR3 length: 19 amino acids. Per the germline V gene, CDR1 is PRHDT and CDR2 is FYEKMQ (reference sequence). CDR3 protein: CASSSNSVAGAASPDTQYF. CDR3 nucleotide sequence: TGTGCCAGCAGCTCCAACTCGGTAGCGGGGGCCGCTTCTCCAGATACGCAGTATTTT.